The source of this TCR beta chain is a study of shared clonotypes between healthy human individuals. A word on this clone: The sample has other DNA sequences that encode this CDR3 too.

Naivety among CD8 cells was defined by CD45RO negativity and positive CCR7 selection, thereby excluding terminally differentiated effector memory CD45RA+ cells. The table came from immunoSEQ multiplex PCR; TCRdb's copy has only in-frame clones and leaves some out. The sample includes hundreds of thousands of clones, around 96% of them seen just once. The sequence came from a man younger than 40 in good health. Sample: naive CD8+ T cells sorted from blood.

This CDR3 is CASSVVGGSYNEQFF. The CDR3 DNA reads TGTGCCAGCAGCGTAGTGGGGGGCTCCTACAATGAGCAGTTCTTC. V is TRBV9 and J is TRBJ2-1; weak D call: TRBD2 (6 bases). The CDR3 sequence is 15 residues long. Germline values: CDR1 SGDLS, CDR2 YYNGEE. Trimming stripped 0 bases from V and 0 bases from J, with 7 bases between.